This TCR beta chain appears in the sequencing data of a study of OX40 agonist ivuxolimab in advanced cancers. Turning to the study itself: Patients' therapy was ivuxolimab, an antibody that acts as an agonist of OX40 (CD134). Checkpoint inhibitors had been given previously to 40% of patients.

With baseline, cycle 4 day 1, and cycle 7 day 1 as timepoints, blood was sampled. The data were produced by immunoSEQ multiplex PCR, yet TCRdb's version contains in-frame clones alone and is incomplete. Among about 59,000 clones listed, approximately 90% were seen once. V lost 5 bases and J lost 3, with 22 bases in between. CDR3 length: 17 residues. The germline V gene encodes CDR1 SGHAT and CDR2 FQNNGV. The sequence was obtained from an adult with an advanced solid tumor such as melanoma, head and neck, liver or kidney cancer. Specimen: CD4+ or CD8+ T cells sorted from blood, collected in a trial of the OX40 agonist ivuxolimab. V gene TRBV11-2 combines with J gene TRBJ2-5; D tentatively fits TRBD1 or TRBD2 (6 bases each). DNA of the CDR3: TGTGCCAGCAGCATCCCCATGGGGGGCCCTCCAGAAGAGACCCAGTACTTC. It codes for CASSIPMGGPPEETQYF.